One sample yielded the 13 T cell receptor beta chains listed below, sequenced in a study of T cells expressing NK-cell markers. Using the 5' RACE reads, TCRdb records one entry per CDR3 protein without DNA. The table for this sample gives about 450,000 distinct CDR3 sequences. The sample consisted of blood T cells: a sorted CD56 or NKG2C T cell subset, CD4+ or CD8+ T cells, or bulk PBMC T cells (not recorded which). All receptors derive from a woman aged 18 to 69 in good health.

V is TRBV5-4 and J is TRBJ2-3; as DNA is missing, the TRBD2 call by TCRdb cannot be tested. From germline, CDR1 is SGHNT and CDR2 YYREEE (reference sequence). The CDR3 is 15 amino acids. This chain's CDR3 is CASSLGAGGGDTQYF.

The CDR3 sequence: CATSELSGFFYEQYF. The chain recombines TRBV5-4 with TRBJ2-7; TCRdb indicates TRBD2, and absent DNA this call remains unverified. Germline V CDR1 and CDR2: SGHNT, YYREEE (reference sequence). The length of the CDR3 is 15 residues.

This chain uses TRBV9 with TRBJ2-2; TCRdb picks TRBD2, but there is no DNA to check that call. The CDR3 is 17 residues long. CDR1 is SGDLS, CDR2 YYNGEE, per germline. The CDR3 loop reads CASSVAGGLAAPGELFF.

V is TRBV20-1 and J is TRBJ2-1; TCRdb returns TRBD1, unconfirmable since there is no DNA. Germline-derived CDR1 and CDR2 are DFQATT and SNEGSKA (reference sequence). The CDR3 is 15 amino acids. CDR3 amino acids: CSARGRQGQFNEQFF.

The CDR3 reads CASSSTFLASYSYNEQFF. The chain has TRBV5-1 and TRBJ2-1; with no DNA, the TCRdb D assignment of TRBD2 cannot be verified. This CDR3 contains 18 residues. The germline gives CDR1 SGHRS, CDR2 YFSETQ.

The chain combines TRBV25-1 with TRBJ2-1; TCRdb returns TRBD1, unconfirmable since there is no DNA. This CDR3 region has 16 residues. CDR1 is MGHDK, CDR2 SYGVNS, per germline. The CDR3 sequence is CASSASGQFAGNEQFF. The entire variable domain, with the rest obtained from reference TRBV25-1 and TRBJ2-1, is as follows: EADIYQTPRYLVIGTGKKITLECSQTMGHDKMYWYQQDPGMELHLIHYSYGVNSTEKGDLSSESTVSRIRTEHFPLTLESARPSHTSQYLCASSASGQFAGNEQFFGPGTRLTVL.

This chain uses TRBV27 with TRBJ1-5; TCRdb proposes TRBD1, but this gene call is untestable without DNA. The CDR3 is 15 residues long. Germline-derived CDR1 and CDR2 are MNHEY and SMNVEV (reference sequence). CDR3 in amino acids: CASRGPGSFVQPQHF.

The chain has TRBV7-3 and TRBJ2-1; TCRdb designates TRBD1, a call that cannot be tested without DNA. Per the germline V gene, CDR1 is SGHTA and CDR2 is FQGTGA. The CDR3 is 15 amino acids. CDR3 amino acids: CASSSEGGHGNEQFF.

The chain employs TRBV7-2 and TRBJ2-5; absent DNA, TCRdb's TRBD1 call cannot be checked. CDR3 size: 17 residues. Germline V CDR1 and CDR2: SGHTA, FQGNSA. CDR3 residues: CASSSSRGAAPLETQYF.

CDR3 in amino acids: CSVEDPRKGNYGYTF. The chain employs TRBV29-1 and TRBJ1-2. Germline CDR1 and CDR2: SQVTM and ANQGSEA. CDR3 size: 15 residues.

The rearrangement joins TRBV5-6 to TRBJ2-1; TCRdb picks TRBD1, but there is no DNA to check that call. Germline CDR1 and CDR2: SGHDT and YYEEEE. This CDR3 has 15 residues. CDR3: CASSPRTGIYNEQFF.

V gene TRBV4-3 combines with J gene TRBJ2-1; there is no DNA to check the TCRdb D call of TRBD2. Germline CDR1 LGHNA, CDR2 YSLEER. This CDR3 comprises 14 residues. The CDR3 spells CASSQGPLGYEQFF.

The chain couples TRBV6-2 or TRBV6-3 to TRBJ2-3; TCRdb's assignment of TRBD2 cannot be checked, as there is no DNA. Germline V lookup: CDR1 MNHEY, CDR2 SVGEGT. This CDR3 has 17 amino acids. The CDR3: CASSSPSVAGYTDTQYF.